Listed here are 29 T cell receptor beta chains from one sample, sequenced in a study of vaccination effects on CD4 cells after COVID-19. Before sequencing, viral peptide pools were used by the ViraFEST assay to expand antigen-specific CD4+ T cells. Once cultured for 10 days, the cells underwent separation to obtain CD4+ T cells. TCRdb's table, derived via immunoSEQ multiplex PCR, lists solely in-frame clones and lacks some. Among tens of thousands of clones listed, 80% to 90% were seen once. Their recognized antigens are unknown. The sequences come from CD4+ T cells from PBMCs cultured with HCoV-229E spike peptides, collected before COVID-19 vaccination. These TCRs come from a human donor who received a COVID-19 vaccine.

This clone has only a few counts. This chain connects TRBV5-5 to TRBJ1-4, with D maybe TRBD1 (6 bases). V lost 6 bases and J 0 bases, leaving 12 bases between the germline ends. CDR1 is SGHKS and CDR2 is YYEKEE in the germline V gene (reference sequence). This CDR3 is 15 amino acids long. This CDR3 is CASNRDTATNEKLFF. CDR3 in DNA: TGTGCCAGCAACCGGGACACAGCAACTAATGAAAAACTGTTTTTT.

The chain joins TRBV19 to TRBJ2-5; 10 nucleotides agree with TRBD1. V lost 1 base, J lost 5 bases, and 4 bases stayed unmatched. The germline V gene has CDR1 LNHDA and CDR2 SQIVND (reference sequence). This CDR3 has 15 amino acids. CDR3 nucleotide sequence: TGTGCCAGTAGTATAGGGACAGGGGGAGTGGAGACCCAGTACTTC. Its protein is CASSIGTGGVETQYF.

This chain links TRBV28 with TRBJ1-5, with D possibly being TRBD1 (5 bases). The CDR3 is 14 residues long. Trimming took off 2 bases at V and 7 bases at J, with 12 bases between the two ends. The V gene's germline CDR1 is MDHEN and CDR2 SYDVKM. In DNA form, the CDR3 reads TGTGCCAGCAGTTTAGGGGGGTTAGGGCAGCCCCAGCATTTT. Amino acid sequence: CASSLGGLGQPQHF. Filled out from reference TRBV28 and TRBJ1-5, the complete variable domain reads DVKVTQSSRYLVKRTGEKVFLECVQDMDHENMFWYRQDPGLGLRLIYFSYDVKMKEKGDIPEGYSVSREKKERFSLILESASTNQTSMYLCASSLGGLGQPQHFGDGTRLSIL.

This rearrangement joins TRBV5-6 to TRBJ2-1; a possible D gene is TRBD2 (5 bases). Per germline, CDR1 SGHDT and CDR2 YYEEEE. V lost 4 bases, J lost 14 bases, and 13 bases lay in between. The CDR3 length is 11 residues. CDR3 protein: CASSGRVNEFF. As DNA, the CDR3 is TGTGCCAGCAGCGGGCGGGTGAACGAGTTCTTC. Variable domain in full (rest from reference TRBV5-6 and TRBJ2-1): DAGVTQSPTHLIKTRGQQVTLRCSPKSGHDTVSWYQQALGQGPQFIFQYYEEEERQRGNFPDRFSGHQFPNYSSELNVNALLLGDSALYLCASSGRVNEFFGPGTRLTVL.

This chain uses TRBV4-1 with TRBJ2-2; 12 nucleotides agree with TRBD2. V lost 4 bases to trimming and J lost 2 bases; unmatched junction nucleotides: 5. This CDR3 is 17 amino acids long. Germline-derived CDR1 and CDR2 are MGHRA and YSYEKL. The CDR3 nucleotides read TGCGCCAGCAGCCTCGGACTAGCGGGACTCAACACCGGGGAGCTGTTTTTT. Translating gives CASSLGLAGLNTGELFF.

The rearrangement joins TRBV18 to TRBJ1-2; 9 bases match TRBD1. This CDR3 has 15 residues. Trimming removed 0 bases from V and 8 bases from J; junction bases left unmatched: 7. Per the germline V gene, CDR1 is KGHSH and CDR2 is LQKENI. Here the CDR3 DNA reads TGTGCCAGCTCACCACCGTCACAGGGGGCGAACGGCTACACCTTC. This codes for CASSPPSQGANGYTF.

V usage is TRBV5-1 and J usage is TRBJ1-2; D is uncertain. CDR1 and CDR2 (germline): SGHRS, YFSETQ. This CDR3 spans 15 amino acids. Trimming cost V 1 base and J 5 bases, with 15 bases left between them. Written as DNA, the CDR3 is TGCGCCAGCAGCTTGACAGCGCCGTCGGTATATGGCTACACCTTC. Encoded protein: CASSLTAPSVYGYTF.

The table lists this clone with a count of one. V is TRBV7-3 and J is TRBJ1-1; D call uncertain. This CDR3 is 14 amino acids long. CDR1 SGHTA and CDR2 FQGTGA come from the germline V gene. V lost 6 bases and J 8 bases, leaving 19 bases between the germline ends. The CDR3 protein is CASRLDRGPREAFF. The CDR3 DNA sequence: TGTGCCAGCAGGCTCGACCGCGGACCGAGGGAAGCTTTCTTT.

CDR3 sequence reads: CASSTYWGGAVGKNIQYF. The DNA of the CDR3 is TGTGCCAGCAGTACCTACTGGGGCGGGGCGGTGGGCAAAAACATTCAGTACTTC. V is TRBV2 and J is TRBJ2-4, with D possibly being TRBD2 (6 bases). Trimming removed 5 bases at V and 3 bases at J, with 23 bases between. Germline V CDR1 and CDR2: SNHLY, FYNNEI. The CDR3 is 18 residues long.

The chain has TRBV19 and TRBJ2-1, with 11 positions matching TRBD1. Trimming took 6 bases from V and 3 from J; bases not matched to a gene: 4. CDR1 is LNHDA, CDR2 SQIVND, per germline (reference sequence). The CDR3 totals 15 residues. CDR3 protein: CASRPGTGGYNEQFF. The CDR3, as DNA: TGTGCCAGTAGACCTGGGACAGGGGGCTACAATGAGCAGTTCTTC.

The V and J genes are TRBV6-5 and TRBJ1-5, with D hard to call. Germline CDR1 reads MNHEY; CDR2 reads SVGAGI. The CDR3 contains 15 residues. The V end lost 6 bases, the J end lost 0 bases, and 12 bases lay between the germline ends. The CDR3 sequence is CASRSWGSSNQPQHF. The CDR3, as DNA: TGTGCCAGCAGGAGTTGGGGTTCTAGCAATCAGCCCCAGCATTTT.

The chain combines TRBV4-1 with TRBJ2-2; 8 bases map to TRBD1. The CDR3 consists of 16 residues. The ends lost 2 bases at V and 7 bases at J; junction bases unmatched: 9. The germline CDR1 and CDR2 sequences are MGHRA and YSYEKL. The CDR3 sequence: CASSQPLRTGIGELFF. CDR3 coding DNA: TGCGCCAGCAGCCAACCCCTCAGGACAGGGATCGGGGAGCTGTTTTTT.

The V call is TRBV19, the J call TRBJ2-1; 7 bases line up with TRBD2. Germline V CDR1 and CDR2: LNHDA, SQIVND (reference sequence). The CDR3 runs 14 residues. V dropped 4 bases and J dropped 6; count of bases not matched to a gene: 6. In DNA, the CDR3 is TGTGCCAGTAGTAGGGGACTATTGCGCAATGAGCAGTTCTTC. Protein product: CASSRGLLRNEQFF.

This sequence joins TRBV7-2 and TRBJ2-5; D call uncertain. This CDR3 is 15 amino acids long. The germline gives CDR1 SGHTA, CDR2 FQGNSA. V dropped 2 bases and J dropped 1 base, with 11 bases sitting between them. Here the CDR3 DNA reads TGTGCCAGCAGCTTAACTCCAGTCCCCCAAGAGACCCAGTACTTC. This translates into CASSLTPVPQETQYF.

The J gene is TRBJ2-3, the V gene TRBV4-2; 9 positions agree with TRBD2. Germline CDR1 reads LGHNA; CDR2 reads YNFKEQ. There are 16 residues in the CDR3. The V and J ends lost 2 bases and 5 bases, in that order; junction bases with no gene match: 8. CDR3 nucleotides: TGTGCCAGCAGCCAAAGGCGGGGGGGCCGGGGAGATACGCAGTATTTT. It is translated as CASSQRRGGRGDTQYF.

This clone was detected a few times. This chain joins TRBV30 and TRBJ1-6; 7 positions match TRBD1. Trimming at V came to 4 bases and at J to 8 bases, leaving 8 bases not matched to a gene. The germline gives CDR1 GTSNPN, CDR2 SVGIG (reference sequence). This CDR3 has 14 residues. CDR3: CAWTRGGGYSPLHF. As DNA, the CDR3 is TGTGCCTGGACAAGGGGAGGGGGCTATTCACCCCTCCACTTT. Using reference TRBV30 and TRBJ1-6 for the parts outside the CDR3, the full variable domain is SQTIHQWPATLVQPVGSPLSLECTVEGTSNPNLYWYRQAAGRGLQLLFYSVGIGQISSEVPQNLSASRPQDRQFILSSKKLLLSDSGFYLCAWTRGGGYSPLHFGNGTRLTVT.

The rearrangement links TRBV5-6 to TRBJ2-5; 7 positions match TRBD1. The CDR3 runs 13 residues. CDR1 SGHDT and CDR2 YYEEEE come from the germline V gene. With V trimmed by 4 bases and J by 3 bases, 3 bases remained unmatched. CDR3 nucleotides: TGTGCCAGCAGCCGTACAGGGGAAGAGACCCAGTACTTC. This encodes CASSRTGEETQYF.

The rearrangement links TRBV6-1 to TRBJ1-4; 9 bases line up with TRBD1. Trimming removed 3 bases from V and 8 bases from J; junction bases left unmatched: 4. The V gene's germline CDR1 is MNHNS and CDR2 SASEGT. This CDR3 contains 14 residues. This CDR3 is CASSDTGGEEKLFF. In DNA, the CDR3 is TGTGCCAGCAGTGACACAGGGGGCGAGGAAAAACTGTTTTTT.

The rearrangement uses TRBV9 and TRBJ2-3, with 9 positions matching TRBD1. The CDR3 contains 18 residues. The J segment lost 2 bases and the V segment lost 0 bases, leaving 10 bases of the junction unmatched. Germline CDR1 is SGDLS and CDR2 is YYNGEE. The chain's CDR3 is CASSVDVGDRAPTDTQYF. CDR3 in DNA: TGTGCCAGCAGCGTAGACGTTGGGGACAGGGCCCCCACAGATACGCAGTATTTT.

The chain is built from TRBV7-2 and TRBJ2-3, with 8 positions matching TRBD2. Trimming cost V 2 bases and J 3 bases; bases outside gene matches: 4. The CDR3 is 15 amino acids. Germline V CDR1 and CDR2: SGHTA, FQGNSA. The CDR3 here is CASSLSGGKTDTQYF. The CDR3 DNA follows: TGTGCCAGCAGCTTAAGCGGGGGCAAGACAGATACGCAGTATTTT.

The chain employs TRBV7-2 and TRBJ2-7; 12 bases are a match to TRBD2. J lost 0 bases, V lost 5 bases, and 2 bases had no gene match. This CDR3 comprises 15 residues. CDR1 and CDR2 from the germline V gene are SGHTA and FQGNSA. CDR3 nucleotide sequence: TGTGCCAGCAGCACTAGCGGGGGGATCTCCTACGAGCAGTACGTC. Encoded protein: CASSTSGGISYEQYV.

The chain has TRBV28 and TRBJ1-5; 7 bases fit TRBD1. V lost 1 base and J lost 0; bases outside the gene matches: 3. Per germline, CDR1 MDHEN and CDR2 SYDVKM. This CDR3 spans 16 amino acids. CDR3 in DNA: TGTGCCAGCAGTTTATCGACAGGGCATAGCAATCAGCCCCAGCATTTT. This gives the protein CASSLSTGHSNQPQHF.

This clone was observed a few times. This chain uses TRBV11-1 with TRBJ1-6; D is possibly TRBD1 (5 bases). CDR1 is SGHAT, CDR2 FQDESV, per germline (reference sequence). Trimming took off 5 bases at V and 7 bases at J, with 12 bases between the two ends. The CDR3 is 14 residues long. The CDR3 here is CASSPDSPNSPLHF. For the CDR3, the DNA is TGTGCCAGCAGCCCAGACAGCCCGAATTCACCCCTCCACTTT.

The chain carries TRBV24-1 and TRBJ1-1, with D possibly TRBD1 on 5 matching bases. V lost 5 bases and J 4 bases, leaving 10 bases between the germline ends. Looked up from germline, CDR1 is KGHDR and CDR2 is SFDVKD. The CDR3 is 13 residues long. CDR3 sequence: CATSAQGGTEAFF. The DNA of the CDR3 is TGTGCCACCAGTGCCCAGGGCGGCACTGAAGCTTTCTTT.

V is TRBV12-3 or TRBV12-4 and J is TRBJ1-1; D perhaps matches TRBD1 (5 bases). The CDR3 has 12 residues. V was pared by 4 bases and J by 11 bases, with 14 bases between. CDR3 bases: TGTGCCAGCAGTTCCCTGGGGGAGCGGGCTTTCTTT. Protein product: CASSSLGERAFF.

Within the sample, this clone is medium-sized. V is TRBV6-6 and J is TRBJ2-5; 9 bases map to TRBD2. With V trimmed by 0 bases and J by 1 base, 3 bases remained unmatched. CDR1 MNHNY and CDR2 SVGAGI come from the germline V gene (reference sequence). This CDR3 spans 16 amino acids. CDR3 residues: CASSYSSGGFQETQYF. The DNA for the CDR3 is TGTGCCAGCAGTTACTCTAGCGGGGGCTTCCAAGAGACCCAGTACTTC.

V gene TRBV7-2 combines with J gene TRBJ1-2; D is unresolved. Trimming took off 0 bases at V and 5 bases at J, with 13 bases between the two ends. The CDR3 consists of 15 residues. Germline CDR1 reads SGHTA; CDR2 reads FQGNSA. The CDR3 sequence is CASSLAAGNQYGYTF. CDR3 DNA sequence: TGTGCCAGCAGCTTAGCCGCCGGTAATCAGTATGGCTACACCTTC.

This clone has only one observation. The CDR3 DNA is TGTGCCAGCGCTAGGTCAGTAGCGGGGGGGCCTTCGGAAGAGACCCAGTACTTC. Encoded protein: CASARSVAGGPSEETQYF. The chain is built from TRBV5-6 and TRBJ2-5; TRBD2 aligns across 11 bases. Germline V CDR1 and CDR2: SGHDT, YYEEEE. CDR3 length equals 18 residues. The ends lost 7 bases at V and 3 bases at J; junction bases unmatched: 17.

This sequence joins TRBV5-1 and TRBJ1-1; D possibly corresponds to TRBD1 (5 bases). Trimming pared 1 base from V and 0 bases from J, leaving 10 bases between. This CDR3 has 15 amino acids. CDR1 and CDR2 from the germline V gene are SGHRS and YFSETQ. DNA of the CDR3: TGCGCCAGCAGCTTGTTTGACAGCCTGAACACTGAAGCTTTCTTT. Translating gives CASSLFDSLNTEAFF.